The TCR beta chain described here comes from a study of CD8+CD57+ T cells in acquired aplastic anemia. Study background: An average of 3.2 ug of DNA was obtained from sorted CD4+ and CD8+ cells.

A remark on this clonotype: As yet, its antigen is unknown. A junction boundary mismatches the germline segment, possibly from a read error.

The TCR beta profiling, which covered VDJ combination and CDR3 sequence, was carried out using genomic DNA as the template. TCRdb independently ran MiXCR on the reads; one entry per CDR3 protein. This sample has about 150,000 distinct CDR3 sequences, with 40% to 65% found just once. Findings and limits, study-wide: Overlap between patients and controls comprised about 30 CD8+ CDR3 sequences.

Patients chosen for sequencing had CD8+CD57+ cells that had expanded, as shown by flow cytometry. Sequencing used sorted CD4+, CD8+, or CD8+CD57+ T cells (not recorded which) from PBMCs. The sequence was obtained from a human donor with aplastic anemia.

The CDR3 loop reads CGARDPAMNTEAFF. In DNA form, the CDR3 reads TGCGGTGCTAGAGATCCGGCAATGAACACTGAAGCTTTCTTT. The V gene is TRBV20-1, the J gene TRBJ1-1, with D uncertain. CDR3 length: 14 amino acids. Germline lookup yields CDR1 DFQATT and CDR2 SNEGSKA (reference sequence).